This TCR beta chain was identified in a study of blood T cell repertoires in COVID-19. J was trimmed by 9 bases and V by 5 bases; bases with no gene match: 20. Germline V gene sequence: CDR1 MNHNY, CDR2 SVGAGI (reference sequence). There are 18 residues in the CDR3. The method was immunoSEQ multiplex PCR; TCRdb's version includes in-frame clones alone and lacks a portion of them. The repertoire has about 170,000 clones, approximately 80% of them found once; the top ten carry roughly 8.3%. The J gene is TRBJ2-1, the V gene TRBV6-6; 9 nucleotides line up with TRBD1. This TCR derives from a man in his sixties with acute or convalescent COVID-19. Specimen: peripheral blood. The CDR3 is CASSQTKGGQGVRGEQFF. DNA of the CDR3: TGTGCCAGCAGTCAAACTAAGGGGGGACAGGGTGTACGAGGTGAGCAGTTCTTC.